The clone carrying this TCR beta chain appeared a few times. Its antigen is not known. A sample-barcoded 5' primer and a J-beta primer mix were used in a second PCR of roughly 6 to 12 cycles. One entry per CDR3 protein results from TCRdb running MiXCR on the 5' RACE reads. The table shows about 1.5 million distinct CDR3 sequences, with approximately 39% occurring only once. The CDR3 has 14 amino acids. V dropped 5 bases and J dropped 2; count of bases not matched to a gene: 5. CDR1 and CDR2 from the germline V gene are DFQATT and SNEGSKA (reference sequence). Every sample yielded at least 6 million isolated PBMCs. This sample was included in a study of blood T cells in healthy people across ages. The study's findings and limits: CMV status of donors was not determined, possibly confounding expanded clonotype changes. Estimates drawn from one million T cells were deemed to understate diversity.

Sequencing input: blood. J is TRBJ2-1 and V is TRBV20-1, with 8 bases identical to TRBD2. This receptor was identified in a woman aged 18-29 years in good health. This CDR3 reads CSAGVAGPYNEQFF. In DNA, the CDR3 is TGCAGTGCTGGTGTAGCGGGGCCCTACAATGAGCAGTTCTTC.